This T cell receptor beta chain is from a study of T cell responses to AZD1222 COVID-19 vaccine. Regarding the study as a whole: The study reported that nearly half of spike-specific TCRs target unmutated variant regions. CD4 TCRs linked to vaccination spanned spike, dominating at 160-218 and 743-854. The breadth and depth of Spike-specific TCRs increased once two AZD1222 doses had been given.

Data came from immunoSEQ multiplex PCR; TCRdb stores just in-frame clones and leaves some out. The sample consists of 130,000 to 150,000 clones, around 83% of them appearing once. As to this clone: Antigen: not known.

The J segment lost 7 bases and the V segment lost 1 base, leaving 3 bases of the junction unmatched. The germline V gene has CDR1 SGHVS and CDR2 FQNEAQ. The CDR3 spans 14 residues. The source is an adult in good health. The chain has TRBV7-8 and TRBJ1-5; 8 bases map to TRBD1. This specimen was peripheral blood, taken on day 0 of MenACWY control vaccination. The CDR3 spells CASSLDRGDQPQHF. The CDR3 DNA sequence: TGTGCCAGCAGCTTAGACAGGGGGGACCAGCCCCAGCATTTT. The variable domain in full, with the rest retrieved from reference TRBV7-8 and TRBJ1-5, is GAGVSQSPRYKVAKRGQDVALRCDPISGHVSLFWYQQALGQGPEFLTYFQNEAQLDKSGLPSDRFFAERPEGSVSTLKIQRTQQEDSAVYLCASSLDRGDQPQHFGDGTRLSIL.